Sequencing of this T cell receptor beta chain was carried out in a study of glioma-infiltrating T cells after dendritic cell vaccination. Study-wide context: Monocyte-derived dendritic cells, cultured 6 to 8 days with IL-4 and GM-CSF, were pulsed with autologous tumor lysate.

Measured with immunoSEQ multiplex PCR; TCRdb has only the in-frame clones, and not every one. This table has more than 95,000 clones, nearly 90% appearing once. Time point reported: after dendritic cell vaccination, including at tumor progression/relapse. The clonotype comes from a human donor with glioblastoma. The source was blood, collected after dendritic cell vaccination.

CDR3 in amino acids: CASSLEQTAYEQYF. Here the CDR3 DNA reads TGCGCCAGCAGCTTGGAACAGACAGCCTACGAGCAGTACTTC. The chain uses TRBV5-1 and TRBJ2-7; tentatively, D is TRBD1 (5 bases). The CDR3 has 14 residues. Germline assignment: CDR1 SGHRS and CDR2 YFSETQ. Trimming cost V 0 bases and J 2 bases, with 9 bases left between them. Filled out from reference TRBV5-1 and TRBJ2-7, the complete variable domain reads KAGVTQTPRYLIKTRGQQVTLSCSPISGHRSVSWYQQTPGQGLQFLFEYFSETQRNKGNFPGRFSGRQFSNSRSEMNVSTLELGDSALYLCASSLEQTAYEQYFGPGTRLTVT.